The source of this T cell receptor (beta chain) is a study of T cells after yellow fever vaccination. Via MiXCR, TCRdb re-called the 5' RACE reads, giving one row per CDR3 protein. The sample consists of around 550,000 distinct CDR3 sequences, 15% to 20% of them appearing once. In regard to this clonotype: Its antigen is not identified.

V was shortened by 8 bases and J by 2 bases, with 10 bases between the two germline ends. The CDR3 totals 12 residues. CDR1 is SNHLY and CDR2 is FYNNEI in the germline V gene. Overall study results and limits: Weaker, the secondary response peaked sooner, at day 5 versus 15.

This TCR derives from a man aged 25 to 40 who received the YFV17D yellow fever vaccine. V and J are TRBV2 and TRBJ2-7, with D hard to call. The sequenced sample was PBMCs, obtained 15 days after the yellow fever booster vaccination. The CDR3 nucleotides are TGTGCCAGCCTCAGGCCGGCCTACGAGCAGTACTTC. Translation gives CASLRPAYEQYF. The full variable domain, rest sourced from reference TRBV2 and TRBJ2-7, is EPEVTQTPSHQVTQMGQEVILRCVPISNHLYFYWYRQILGQKVEFLVSFYNNEISEKSEIFDDQFSVERPDGSNFTLKIRSTKLEDSAMYFCASLRPAYEQYFGPGTRLTVT.